This T cell receptor (beta chain) was profiled in a study of blood T cell repertoires in COVID-19. About the research overall: Donors in the United States, Italy and Spain gave samples during acute or convalescent COVID-19. Sources were T cells, B-cell-depleted T cells, or PBMCs; the material itself was cDNA or gDNA.

The CDR3 is 14 residues long. The V and J ends lost 5 bases and 0 bases respectively, with 10 bases between them. Germline CDR1 MGHRA, CDR2 YSYEKL. Under the authors' procedure: Reference gene primers were amplified, and this amplification served to estimate nucleated cell counts. The table came from immunoSEQ multiplex PCR; TCRdb's copy has only in-frame clones and leaves some out. V, J and clone size reflect that table, while D and trimming were determined from the DNA. The table includes 250,000 to 300,000 clones, roughly 77% detected once. V is TRBV4-1 and J is TRBJ1-2; D is uncertain. This sequence was found in an elderly woman with acute or convalescent COVID-19. Sequencing was carried out using peripheral blood. In DNA form, the CDR3 reads TGCGCCAGCAGCTACCAAGCGCCTAACTATGGCTACACCTTC. Translated, it gives CASSYQAPNYGYTF.